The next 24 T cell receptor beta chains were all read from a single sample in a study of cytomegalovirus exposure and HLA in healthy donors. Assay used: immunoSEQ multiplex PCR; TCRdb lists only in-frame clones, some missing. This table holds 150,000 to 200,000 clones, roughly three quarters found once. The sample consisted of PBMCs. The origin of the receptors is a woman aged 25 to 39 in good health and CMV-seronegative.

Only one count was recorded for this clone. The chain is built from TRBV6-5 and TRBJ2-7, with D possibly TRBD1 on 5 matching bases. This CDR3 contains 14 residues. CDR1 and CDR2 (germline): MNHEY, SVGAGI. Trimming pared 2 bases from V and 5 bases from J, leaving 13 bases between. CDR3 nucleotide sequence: TGTGCCAGCAGTTACCGCGCAGGGCCCCACGAGCAGTACTTC. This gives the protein CASSYRAGPHEQYF.

CDR3 amino acids: CASKKGTSGSLRDTQYF. The DNA of the CDR3 is TGTGCCAGCAAAAAAGGGACTAGCGGGAGTCTTAGGGATACGCAGTATTTT. This chain connects TRBV2 to TRBJ2-3; TRBD2 agrees at 14 bases. The germline gives CDR1 SNHLY, CDR2 FYNNEI. Trimming removed 7 bases from V and 6 bases from J; junction bases left unmatched: 12. This CDR3 contains 17 residues.

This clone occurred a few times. CDR3 amino acids: CASSIVSEKLFF. CDR3 nucleotide sequence: TGTGCCAGTAGTATAGTATCCGAAAAACTGTTTTTT. The rearrangement uses TRBV19 and TRBJ1-4; no definite D call. The CDR3 runs 12 residues. Germline assignment: CDR1 LNHDA and CDR2 SQIVND (reference sequence). The V end lost 1 base, the J end lost 8 bases, and 5 bases lay between the germline ends.

CDR3 amino acids: CASSLTGVPSGANVLTF. DNA of the CDR3: TGCGCCAGCAGCCTCACAGGGGTTCCCTCTGGGGCCAACGTCCTGACTTTC. This chain joins TRBV4-1 and TRBJ2-6; TRBD1 matches 7 bases. CDR1 and CDR2 from the germline V gene are MGHRA and YSYEKL. The CDR3 length is 17 residues. The ends lost 4 bases at V and 0 bases at J; junction bases unmatched: 6.

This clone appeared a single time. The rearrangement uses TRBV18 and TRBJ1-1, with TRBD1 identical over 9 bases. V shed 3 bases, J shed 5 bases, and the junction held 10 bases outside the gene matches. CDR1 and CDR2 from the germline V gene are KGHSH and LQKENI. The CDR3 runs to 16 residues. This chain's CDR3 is CASSPPRQGVGTEAFF. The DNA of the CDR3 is TGTGCCAGCTCACCGCCGAGACAGGGGGTAGGGACTGAAGCTTTCTTT. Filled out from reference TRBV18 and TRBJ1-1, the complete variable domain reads NAGVMQNPRHLVRRRGQEARLRCSPMKGHSHVYWYRQLPEEGLKFMVYLQKENIIDESGMPKERFSAEFPKEGPSILRIQQVVRGDSAAYFCASSPPRQGVGTEAFFGQGTRLTVV.

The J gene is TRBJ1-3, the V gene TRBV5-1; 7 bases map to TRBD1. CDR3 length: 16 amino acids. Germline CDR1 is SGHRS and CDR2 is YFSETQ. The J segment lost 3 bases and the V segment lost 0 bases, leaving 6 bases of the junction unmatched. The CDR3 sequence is CASSLEGAVGGNTIYF. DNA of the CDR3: TGCGCCAGCAGCTTGGAGGGGGCAGTGGGTGGAAACACCATATATTTT.

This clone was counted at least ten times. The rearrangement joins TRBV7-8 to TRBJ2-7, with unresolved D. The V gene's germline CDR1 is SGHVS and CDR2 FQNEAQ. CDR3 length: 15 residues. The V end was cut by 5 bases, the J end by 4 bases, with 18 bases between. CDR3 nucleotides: TGTGCCAGCAGCCCAGAGGCCCCGAAGGAGTACGAGCAGTACTTC. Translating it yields CASSPEAPKEYEQYF.

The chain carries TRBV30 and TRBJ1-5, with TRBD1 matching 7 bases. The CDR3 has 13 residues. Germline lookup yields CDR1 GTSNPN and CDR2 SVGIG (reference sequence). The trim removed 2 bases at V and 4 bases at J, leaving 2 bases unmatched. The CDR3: CAWSIRGNQPQHF. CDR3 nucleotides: TGTGCCTGGAGTATCAGGGGGAATCAGCCCCAGCATTTT.

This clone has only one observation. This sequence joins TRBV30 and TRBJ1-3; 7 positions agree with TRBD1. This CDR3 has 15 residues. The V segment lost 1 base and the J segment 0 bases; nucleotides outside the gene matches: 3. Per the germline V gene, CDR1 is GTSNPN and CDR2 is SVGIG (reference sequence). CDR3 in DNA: TGTGCCTGGAGTGCCGGGACAGCCTCTGGAAACACCATATATTTT. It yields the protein CAWSAGTASGNTIYF.

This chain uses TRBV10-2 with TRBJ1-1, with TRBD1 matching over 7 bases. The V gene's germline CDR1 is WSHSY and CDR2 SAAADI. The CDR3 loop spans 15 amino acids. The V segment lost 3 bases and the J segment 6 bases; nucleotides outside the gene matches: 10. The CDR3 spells CASSDRTGGGPEAFF. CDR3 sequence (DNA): TGCGCCAGCAGTGATCGGACAGGTGGGGGGCCTGAAGCTTTCTTT.

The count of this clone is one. This CDR3 is CASSPEVALYNSPLHF. DNA of the CDR3: TGCGCCAGCAGCCCGGAGGTTGCTCTCTATAATTCACCCCTCCACTTT. The chain carries TRBV5-1 and TRBJ1-6; D gene unclear. The ends were cut back, 4 bases at V and 3 bases at J, with 14 bases in the middle. Germline assignment: CDR1 SGHRS and CDR2 YFSETQ. The CDR3 totals 16 residues.

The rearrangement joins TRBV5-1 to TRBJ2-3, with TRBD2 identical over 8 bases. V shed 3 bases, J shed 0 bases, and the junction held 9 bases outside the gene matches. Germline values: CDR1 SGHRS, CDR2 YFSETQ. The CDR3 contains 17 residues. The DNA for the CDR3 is TGCGCCAGCAGCTCGGGAACTAGCGGCGCTAGCACAGATACGCAGTATTTT. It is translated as CASSSGTSGASTDTQYF. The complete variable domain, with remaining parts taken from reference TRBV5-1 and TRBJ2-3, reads KAGVTQTPRYLIKTRGQQVTLSCSPISGHRSVSWYQQTPGQGLQFLFEYFSETQRNKGNFPGRFSGRQFSNSRSEMNVSTLELGDSALYLCASSSGTSGASTDTQYFGPGTRLTVL.

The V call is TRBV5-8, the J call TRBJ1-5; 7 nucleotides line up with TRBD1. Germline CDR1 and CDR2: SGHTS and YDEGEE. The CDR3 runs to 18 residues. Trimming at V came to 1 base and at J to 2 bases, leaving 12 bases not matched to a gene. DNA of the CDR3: TGTGCCAGCAGCTTGCTAGCCCAGGGGGTTTTGGGCAATCAGCCCCAGCATTTT. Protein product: CASSLLAQGVLGNQPQHF. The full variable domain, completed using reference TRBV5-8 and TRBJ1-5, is EAGVTQSPTHLIKTRGQQATLRCSPISGHTSVYWYQQALGLGLQFLLWYDEGEERNRGNFPPRFSGRQFPNYSSELNVNALELEDSALYLCASSLLAQGVLGNQPQHFGDGTRLSIL.

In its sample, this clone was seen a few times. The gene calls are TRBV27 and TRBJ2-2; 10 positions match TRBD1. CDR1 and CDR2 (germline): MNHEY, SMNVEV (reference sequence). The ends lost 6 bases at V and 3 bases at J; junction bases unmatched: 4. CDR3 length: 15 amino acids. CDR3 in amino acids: CASSEGTGDTGELFF. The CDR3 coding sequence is TGTGCCAGCAGCGAGGGGACAGGGGACACCGGGGAGCTGTTTTTT.

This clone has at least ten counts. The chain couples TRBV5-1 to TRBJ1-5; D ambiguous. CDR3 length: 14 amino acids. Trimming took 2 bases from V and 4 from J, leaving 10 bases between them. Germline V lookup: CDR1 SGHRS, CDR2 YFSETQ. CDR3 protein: CASSFGLDNQPQHF. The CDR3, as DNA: TGCGCCAGCAGCTTTGGACTCGATAATCAGCCCCAGCATTTT.

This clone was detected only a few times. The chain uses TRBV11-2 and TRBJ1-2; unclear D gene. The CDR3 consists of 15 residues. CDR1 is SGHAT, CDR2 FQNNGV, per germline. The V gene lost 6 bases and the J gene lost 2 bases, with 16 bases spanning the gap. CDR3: CASSPGLLLNYGYTF. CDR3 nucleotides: TGTGCCAGCAGTCCGGGGTTATTACTAAACTATGGCTACACCTTC.

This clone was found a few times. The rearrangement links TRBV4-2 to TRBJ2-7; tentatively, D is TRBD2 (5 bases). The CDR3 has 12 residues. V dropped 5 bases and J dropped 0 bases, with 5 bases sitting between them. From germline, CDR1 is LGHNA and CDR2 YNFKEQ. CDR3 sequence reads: CASSGGSYEQYF. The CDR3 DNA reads TGTGCCAGCAGCGGAGGCTCCTACGAGCAGTACTTC.

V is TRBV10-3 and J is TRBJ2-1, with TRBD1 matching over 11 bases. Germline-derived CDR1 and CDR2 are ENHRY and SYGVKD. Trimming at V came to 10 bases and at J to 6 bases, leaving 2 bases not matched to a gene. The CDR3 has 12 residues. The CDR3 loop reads CASGTGGNEQFF. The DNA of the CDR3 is TGTGCCAGCGGGACAGGGGGCAATGAGCAGTTCTTC.

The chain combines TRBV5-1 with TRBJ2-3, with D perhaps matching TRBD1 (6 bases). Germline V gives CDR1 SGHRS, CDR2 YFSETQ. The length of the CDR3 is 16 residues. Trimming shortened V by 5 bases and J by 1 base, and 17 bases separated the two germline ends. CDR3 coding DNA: TGCGCCAGCAGGTCCCGGGACACCGGACGCACAGATACGCAGTATTTT. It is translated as CASRSRDTGRTDTQYF.

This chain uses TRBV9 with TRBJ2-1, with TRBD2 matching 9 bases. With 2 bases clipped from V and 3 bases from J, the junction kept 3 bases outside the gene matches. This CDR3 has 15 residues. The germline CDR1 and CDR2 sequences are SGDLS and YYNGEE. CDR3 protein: CASSVSGGDYNEQFF. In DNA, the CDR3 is TGTGCCAGCAGCGTTAGCGGGGGCGACTACAATGAGCAGTTCTTC.

The CDR3 loop is CASSQGGGRGETQYF. The CDR3 DNA reads as TGCGCCAGCAGCCAAGGCGGGGGGCGAGGCGAGACCCAGTACTTC. This rearrangement joins TRBV4-1 to TRBJ2-5, with 8 bases identical to TRBD2. V shed 1 base, J shed 5 bases, and the junction held 6 bases outside the gene matches. Germline-derived CDR1 and CDR2 are MGHRA and YSYEKL. CDR3 length: 15 amino acids.

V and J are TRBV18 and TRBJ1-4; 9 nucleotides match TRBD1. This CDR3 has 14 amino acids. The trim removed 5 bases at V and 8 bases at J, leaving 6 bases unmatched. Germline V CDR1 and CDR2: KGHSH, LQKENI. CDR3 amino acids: CASSLTGGYEKLFF. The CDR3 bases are TGTGCCAGCTCATTGACAGGGGGTTACGAAAAACTGTTTTTT. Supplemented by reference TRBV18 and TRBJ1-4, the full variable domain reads NAGVMQNPRHLVRRRGQEARLRCSPMKGHSHVYWYRQLPEEGLKFMVYLQKENIIDESGMPKERFSAEFPKEGPSILRIQQVVRGDSAAYFCASSLTGGYEKLFFGSGTQLSVL.

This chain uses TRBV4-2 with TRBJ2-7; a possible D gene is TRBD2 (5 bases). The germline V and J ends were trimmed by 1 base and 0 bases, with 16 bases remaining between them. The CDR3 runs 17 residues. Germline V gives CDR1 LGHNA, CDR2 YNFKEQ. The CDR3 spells CASSQVGVGGSSYEQYF. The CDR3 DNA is TGTGCCAGCAGCCAAGTGGGAGTGGGCGGCAGCTCCTACGAGCAGTACTTC.

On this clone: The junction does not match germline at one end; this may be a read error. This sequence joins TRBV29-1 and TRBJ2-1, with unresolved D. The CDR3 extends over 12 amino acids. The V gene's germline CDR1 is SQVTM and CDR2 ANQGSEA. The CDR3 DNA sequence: TGCAGCGCTGAACCTAGTCAGAATGAGCAGTTCTTC. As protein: CSAEPSQNEQFF.